A single sample gave rise to the 20 T cell receptor beta chains below, sequenced in a study of response to subunit inactivated influenza vaccine (dated by TCRdb to between 2017 and 2018). The method behind the library was RT-PCR. These reads were obtained on an Illumina HiSeq 2500. TCRdb reanalyzed the raw reads on its own, using fastp at Q25 for trimming and MiXCR for clone calling, and kept in-frame beta chains. One record per CDR3 amino acid sequence lists the most common genes and DNA. The sample table contains about 540,000 distinct CDR3 sequences; only one count was recorded for around 25% of them. In total, the top ten clones hold 2.5% to 3% of the sample. These records were also assigned to another study, of T cells expressing NK-cell markers. Per the second study: TCR beta cDNA libraries were prepared using 5'RACE template switching, which introduced a universal primer site and unique molecular identifiers.

Sample: CD4+ T cells sorted from PBMCs, taken 11 to 12 days after vaccination. The receptors stem from a middle-aged man who received an inactivated influenza vaccine. Donor details come from another sample of the same person, matched by shared clones.

CDR3 region: CASKPGPGSRGGTGELFF. The CDR3 nucleotides are TGTGCCAGCAAACCGGGACCTGGCTCCCGGGGCGGCACCGGGGAGCTGTTTTTT. The chain joins TRBV12-3 or TRBV12-4 to TRBJ2-2, with D perhaps matching TRBD1 or TRBD2 (5 bases each). The length of the CDR3 is 18 residues. Trimming took 7 bases from V and 4 from J, leaving 25 bases between them.

This clonotype was found a few times. Sequence at one end of the junction differs from germline and may be a read error. CDR3 bases: TGCGCCAGCAGCCCCGGGAGGGGTTACGAGCAGTACTTC. It yields the protein CASSPGRGYEQYF. The chain joins TRBV18 to TRBJ2-7, with 8 nucleotides matching TRBD2. The CDR3 consists of 13 residues. CDR1 is KGHSH and CDR2 is LQKENI in the germline V gene.

This clonotype was counted a few times. V is TRBV27 and J is TRBJ1-1; a weak D match, TRBD1 (5 bases). The CDR3 covers 15 residues. Germline-derived CDR1 and CDR2 are MNHEY and SMNVEV (reference sequence). Deletions cut 5 bases from V and 5 bases from J, with 18 bases between. The CDR3 loop is CASSPSRVVRTEAFF. CDR3 DNA: TGTGCCAGCAGTCCTTCCAGGGTAGTTCGGACTGAAGCTTTCTTT.

This clonotype has more than one count but fewer than ten. V gene TRBV7-2 combines with J gene TRBJ2-3, with D maybe TRBD2 (7 bases). This CDR3 comprises 16 residues. In germline, CDR1 is SGHTA, CDR2 FQGNSA. Trimming took 2 bases from V and 3 from J, leaving 15 bases between them. The CDR3 spells CASSLKAGRGTDTQYF. CDR3 coding DNA: TGTGCCAGCAGCTTAAAGGCAGGGAGGGGGACAGATACGCAGTATTTT.

The CDR3 DNA follows: TGCGCCAGCAGCGCGTCTAGCGGGAGCAGCGAGACCCAGTACTTC. Translated, it gives CASSASSGSSETQYF. The genes are TRBV5-1 and TRBJ2-5; 10 nucleotides match TRBD2. The germline V gene encodes CDR1 SGHRS and CDR2 YFSETQ. After removal of 4 bases from V and 5 bases from J, the junction contained 8 bases not matched to a gene. This CDR3 contains 15 residues.

This clonotype was counted a single time. The chain carries TRBV14 and TRBJ2-1; unclear D gene. The length of the CDR3 is 15 residues. V was clipped by 0 bases and J by 4 bases, with 10 bases between them. The germline V gene encodes CDR1 SGHDN and CDR2 FVKESK. CDR3 region: CASSQEHPPYNEQFF. CDR3 DNA sequence: TGTGCCAGCAGCCAAGAACACCCCCCTTACAATGAGCAGTTCTTC.

This clonotype showed up many times. The chain recombines TRBV12-3 or TRBV12-4 with TRBJ1-5, with unresolved D. The V gene lost 6 bases and the J gene lost 8 bases, with 17 bases spanning the gap. The CDR3 consists of 14 residues. The chain's CDR3 is CASSKSGGPKPQHF. In DNA, the CDR3 is TGTGCCAGCAGCAAGTCAGGAGGTCCCAAGCCCCAGCATTTT.

This clonotype has more than one count but fewer than ten. This chain's CDR3 is CASSYMANTEAFF. The DNA of the CDR3 is TGTGCCAGCAGTTACATGGCCAACACTGAAGCTTTCTTT. The genes are TRBV6-6 and TRBJ1-1; D is unresolved. The V end was cut by 2 bases, the J end by 2 bases, with 6 bases between. The CDR3 length is 13 residues. The V gene's germline CDR1 is MNHNY and CDR2 SVGAGI (reference sequence).

The CDR3 here is CSVFGQGDNEQFF. The CDR3, as DNA: TGCAGCGTCTTTGGACAGGGAGACAATGAGCAGTTCTTC. This chain joins TRBV29-1 and TRBJ2-1, with 8 nucleotides matching TRBD1. The CDR3 has 13 amino acids. CDR1 and CDR2 (germline): SQVTM, ANQGSEA. With 6 bases clipped from V and 5 bases from J, the junction kept 6 bases outside the gene matches.

This clonotype was found a few times. V and J are TRBV27 and TRBJ2-7, with 9 bases that match TRBD1. Germline V gene sequence: CDR1 MNHEY, CDR2 SMNVEV (reference sequence). With V trimmed by 2 bases and J by 3 bases, 2 bases remained unmatched. The CDR3 runs to 14 residues. The CDR3, as DNA: TGTGCCAGCAGTTTAAAGGGACAGGGCTACGAGCAGTACTTC. Its protein is CASSLKGQGYEQYF.

V is TRBV7-2 and J is TRBJ1-1; D possibly corresponds to TRBD1 (5 bases). The CDR3 spans 15 residues. V was cut by 5 bases and J by 1 base, with 14 bases left in between. In germline, CDR1 is SGHTA, CDR2 FQGNSA. For the CDR3, the DNA is TGTGCCAGCAGCCAACGGTACGGGGCGAACACTGAAGCTTTCTTT. Amino acid sequence: CASSQRYGANTEAFF.

The rearrangement links TRBV7-9 to TRBJ1-3; D call uncertain. There are 17 residues in the CDR3. Germline loops: CDR1 SEHNR, CDR2 FQNEAQ (reference sequence). Trimming pared 6 bases from V and 2 bases from J, leaving 20 bases between. CDR3: CASSREGFGKPGNTIYF. The CDR3 bases are TGTGCCAGCAGTCGAGAAGGATTCGGGAAACCTGGAAACACCATATATTTT.

The chain employs TRBV20-1 and TRBJ2-1; 12 nucleotides match TRBD1. The CDR3 is 15 amino acids. Germline CDR1 reads DFQATT; CDR2 reads SNEGSKA (reference sequence). The J segment lost 8 bases and the V segment lost 4 bases, leaving 9 bases of the junction unmatched. The CDR3 DNA sequence: TGCAGTGCTACTGGGGGGGACAGGGGGCTAGATGAGCAGTTCTTC. Translation gives CSATGGDRGLDEQFF.

The rearrangement joins TRBV5-1 to TRBJ2-2, with TRBD2 matching 7 bases. This CDR3 is 16 amino acids long. The germline gives CDR1 SGHRS, CDR2 YFSETQ. V gave up 1 base and J gave up 2 bases; unmatched junction bases: 5. CDR3 region: CASSLSRGFNTGELFF. For the CDR3, the DNA is TGCGCCAGCAGCTTGTCGCGGGGGTTCAACACCGGGGAGCTGTTTTTT.

This clonotype was counted only a few times. This chain uses TRBV29-1 with TRBJ1-1; 8 positions match TRBD1. The trim removed 5 bases at V and 2 bases at J, leaving 4 bases unmatched. Per germline, CDR1 SQVTM and CDR2 ANQGSEA. The CDR3 totals 13 residues. CDR3 in DNA: TGCAGCGTTTGGGACAGGCGAAACACTGAAGCTTTCTTT. It yields the protein CSVWDRRNTEAFF.

Here the CDR3 DNA reads TGCGCCAGCAGCCGCATTGAGGGGACTGAAGCTTTCTTT. It specifies CASSRIEGTEAFF. This chain joins TRBV5-1 and TRBJ1-1; D possibly corresponds to TRBD1 (5 bases). Per the germline V gene, CDR1 is SGHRS and CDR2 is YFSETQ. V was shortened by 4 bases and J by 5 bases, with 12 bases between the two germline ends. The CDR3 contains 13 residues.

The chain links TRBV15 to TRBJ2-7; no reliable D call. The V and J ends lost 2 bases and 6 bases respectively, with 8 bases between them. In germline, CDR1 is LNHNV, CDR2 YYDKDF (reference sequence). The CDR3 is made up of 12 amino acids. CDR3 loop: CATSRRSSEQYF. CDR3 nucleotides: TGTGCCACCAGCAGAAGGTCGTCCGAGCAGTACTTC.

This clonotype has just a few counts. In nucleotides, the CDR3 is TGTGCCAGCAGCTTAAGTGGACAGGCGGGTGGAAACACCATATATTTT. It yields the protein CASSLSGQAGGNTIYF. The V gene is TRBV7-9, the J gene TRBJ1-3; 7 bases are a match to TRBD1. The CDR3 is 16 residues long. The germline V gene encodes CDR1 SEHNR and CDR2 FQNEAQ (reference sequence). Germline trimming cut 2 bases from V and 3 bases from J; bases unmatched to any gene: 7.

The table lists this clonotype with a few counts. The CDR3 spells CASTGWGNEKLFF. CDR3 bases: TGTGCCAGCACCGGGTGGGGTAATGAAAAACTGTTTTTT. This sequence joins TRBV28 and TRBJ1-4; D ambiguous. Trimming pared 7 bases from V and 4 bases from J, leaving 10 bases between. Germline V gene sequence: CDR1 MDHEN, CDR2 SYDVKM. The CDR3 consists of 13 residues.

The chain has TRBV28 and TRBJ2-7, with TRBD1 matching 8 bases. Trimming removed 4 bases from V and 0 bases from J; junction bases left unmatched: 11. The germline CDR1 and CDR2 sequences are MDHEN and SYDVKM. The CDR3 extends over 17 amino acids. CDR3 DNA: TGTGCCAGCAGTTACCCTTTCGGGACAGGACACTCCTACGAGCAGTACTTC. This translates into CASSYPFGTGHSYEQYF.